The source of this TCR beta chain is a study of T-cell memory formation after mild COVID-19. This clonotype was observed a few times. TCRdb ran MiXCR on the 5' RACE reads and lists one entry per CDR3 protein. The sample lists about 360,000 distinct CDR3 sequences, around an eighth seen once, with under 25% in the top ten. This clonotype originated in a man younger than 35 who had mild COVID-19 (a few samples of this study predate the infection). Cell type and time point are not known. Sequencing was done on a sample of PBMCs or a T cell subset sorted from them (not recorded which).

The CDR3 here is CSARADSFGNQPQHF. DNA of the CDR3: TGCAGTGCCCGGGCGGACTCGTTCGGCAATCAGCCCCAGCATTTT. The chain recombines TRBV20-1 with TRBJ1-5; D ambiguous. V dropped 6 bases and J dropped 2 bases, with 17 bases sitting between them. The germline CDR1 and CDR2 sequences are DFQATT and SNEGSKA (reference sequence). There are 15 residues in the CDR3.